This TCR beta chain is drawn from a study of molecular identifiers for immune sequencing clone quantification. The CDR3 has 15 amino acids. Per the germline V gene, CDR1 is MNHNY and CDR2 is SVGAGI (reference sequence). Trimming stripped 1 base from V and 0 bases from J, with 6 bases between. This clonotype was seen a handful of times. Bulk TCR library preparation followed previously described methods with listed TCR primers. TCRdb ran MiXCR on the PCR reads and lists one entry per CDR3 protein. The data contain around 480,000 distinct CDR3 sequences, 25% of them seen just once; the ten biggest clones take up approximately 0.8%.

The receptor comes from a human donor in good health. Some libraries in this study had Jurkat cell RNA spiked in. This chain uses TRBV6-6 with TRBJ2-2; D ambiguous. Source material: naive CD8+ T cells from blood, with Jurkat cell RNA spiked in. Indicated subset: FACS-sorted CD8+CD4-CCR7+CD45RA+ naive T cells. CDR3 DNA sequence: TGTGCCAGCAGTTACTACAGCCCGAACACCGGGGAGCTGTTTTTT. Its protein is CASSYYSPNTGELFF.